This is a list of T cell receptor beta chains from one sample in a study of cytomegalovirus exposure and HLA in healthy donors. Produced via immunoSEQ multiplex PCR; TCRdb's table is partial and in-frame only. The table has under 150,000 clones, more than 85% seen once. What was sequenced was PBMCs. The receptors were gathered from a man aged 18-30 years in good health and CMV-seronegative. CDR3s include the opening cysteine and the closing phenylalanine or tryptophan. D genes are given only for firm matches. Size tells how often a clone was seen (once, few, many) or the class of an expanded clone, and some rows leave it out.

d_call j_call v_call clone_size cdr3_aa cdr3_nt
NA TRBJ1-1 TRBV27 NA CASSFYTGRNTEAFF TGTGCCAGCAGTTTCTATACAGGGCGGAACACTGAAGCTTTCTTT
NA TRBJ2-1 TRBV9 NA CASSVAIQVRSYNEQFF TGTGCCAGCAGCGTAGCCATACAGGTGAGGTCCTACAATGAGCAGTTCTTC
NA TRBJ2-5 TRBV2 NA CASSGAGETQYF TGTGCCAGCAGTGGCGCAGGAGAGACCCAGTACTTC
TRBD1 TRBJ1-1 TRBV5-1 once CASNIDRGRTEAFF TGCGCCAGCAACATTGACAGGGGGCGAACTGAAGCTTTCTTT
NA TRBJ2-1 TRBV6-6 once CASSYMAAEYNEQFF TGTGCCAGCAGTTACATGGCGGCGGAATACAATGAGCAGTTCTTC
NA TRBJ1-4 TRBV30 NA CAWRKWETNEKLFF TGTGCCTGGCGTAAGTGGGAGACTAATGAAAAACTGTTTTTT
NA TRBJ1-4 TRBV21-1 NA CASDLSDEKLFF TGTGCCAGCGACTTGTCGGATGAAAAACTGTTTTTT
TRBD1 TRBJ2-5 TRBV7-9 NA CAGKHGQGAGETQYF TGTGCCGGAAAACACGGACAGGGGGCTGGGGAGACCCAGTACTTC
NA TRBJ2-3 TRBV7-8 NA CASSLTDTQYF TGTGCCAGCAGCCTCACAGATACGCAGTATTTT
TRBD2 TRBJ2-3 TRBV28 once CASSLLGLAGVGTDTQYF TGTGCCAGCAGTCTTCTGGGACTAGCGGGAGTAGGGACAGATACGCAGTATTTT
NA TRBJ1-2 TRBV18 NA CASSLNPDSSSYGYTF TGTGCCAGCTCACTAAATCCCGACAGTTCCTCCTATGGCTACACCTTC
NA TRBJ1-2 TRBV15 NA CATGPYGGGYTF TGTGCCACCGGCCCGTATGGAGGTGGCTACACCTTC
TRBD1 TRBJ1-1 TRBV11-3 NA CASSLGGTGGTEAFF TGTGCCAGCAGCTTAGGGGGGACAGGGGGCACTGAAGCTTTCTTT
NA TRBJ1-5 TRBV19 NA CASSTTVSNQPQHF TGTGCCAGTAGTACGACAGTCTCCAATCAGCCCCAGCATTTT
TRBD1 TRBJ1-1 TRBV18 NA CASSATGGWATEAFF TGTGCCAGCTCAGCGACAGGGGGCTGGGCCACTGAAGCTTTCTTT
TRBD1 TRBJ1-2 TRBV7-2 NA CASSSIGRGLGGYTF TGTGCCAGCAGCTCGATAGGCAGGGGGCTCGGAGGCTACACCTTC
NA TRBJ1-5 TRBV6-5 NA CASSRPGGNQPQHF TGTGCCAGCAGTCGGCCGGGGGGCAATCAGCCCCAGCATTTT
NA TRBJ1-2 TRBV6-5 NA CASSYSSAGALYGYTF TGTGCCAGCAGTTACTCCTCTGCGGGGGCACTCTATGGCTACACCTTC
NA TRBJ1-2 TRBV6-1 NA CAAKAGNYGYTF TGTGCCGCAAAGGCAGGGAACTATGGCTACACCTTC
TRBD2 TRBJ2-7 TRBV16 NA CASSQSGLASYEQYF TGTGCCAGCAGCCAATCGGGACTAGCCTCCTACGAGCAGTACTTC
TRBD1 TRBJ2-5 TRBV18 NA CASSRTGLGPETQYF TGTGCCAGCTCCCGGACAGGGTTGGGTCCAGAGACCCAGTACTTC
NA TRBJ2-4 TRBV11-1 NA CASRSLAKNIQYF TGTGCCAGCAGAAGCTTAGCCAAAAACATTCAGTACTTC
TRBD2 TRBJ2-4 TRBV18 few CASSPRNSGGIAKNIQYF TGTGCCAGCTCACCACGTAACAGCGGGGGGATAGCCAAAAACATTCAGTACTTC
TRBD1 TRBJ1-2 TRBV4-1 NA CASSHPIGGTERGYTF TGCGCCAGCAGCCACCCCATTGGTGGGACAGAACGTGGCTACACCTTC
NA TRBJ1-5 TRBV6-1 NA CASSDSGRVNQPQHF TGTGCCAGCAGTGACTCCGGCAGGGTCAATCAGCCCCAGCATTTT
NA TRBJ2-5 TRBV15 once CATSRDSRQTQYF TGTGCCACCAGCAGAGATTCCCGTCAGACCCAGTACTTC
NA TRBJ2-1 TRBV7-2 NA CASSLAEWNEQFF TGTGCCAGCAGCTTAGCGGAGTGGAATGAGCAGTTCTTC
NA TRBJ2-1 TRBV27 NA CASSSTPGYIRNEQFF TGTGCCAGCAGTTCAACCCCGGGGTACATTCGCAATGAGCAGTTCTTC
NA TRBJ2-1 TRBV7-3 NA CASSSSNFNEQFF TGTGCCAGCAGCTCCTCCAACTTCAATGAGCAGTTCTTC
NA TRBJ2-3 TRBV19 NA CASSIATGYDTQYF TGTGCCAGTAGTATTGCCACGGGGTACGATACGCAGTATTTT
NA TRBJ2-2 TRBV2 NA CASSESRVLTTGELFF TGTGCCAGCAGTGAGTCCAGGGTACTAACCACCGGGGAGCTGTTTTTT
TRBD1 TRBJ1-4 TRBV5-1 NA CASSLYDRVGEKLFF TGCGCCAGCAGCTTGTACGACAGGGTGGGTGAAAAACTGTTTTTT
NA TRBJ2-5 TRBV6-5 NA CASGTAVEPVETQYF TGTGCCAGCGGAACCGCGGTTGAGCCCGTAGAGACCCAGTACTTC
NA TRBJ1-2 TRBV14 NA CASSQVGGHTNYGYTF TGTGCCAGCAGCCAAGTTGGGGGACATACTAACTATGGCTACACCTTC
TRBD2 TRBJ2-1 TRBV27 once CASSWGRGGLGEQFF TGTGCCAGCAGTTGGGGCCGGGGGGGCCTAGGTGAGCAGTTCTTC
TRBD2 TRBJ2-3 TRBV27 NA CASSSGTSGRASTDTQYF TGTGCCAGCAGTTCCGGGACTAGCGGGAGGGCTAGCACAGATACGCAGTATTTT
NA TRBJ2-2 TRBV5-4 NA CASSFPGEGGFIRELFF TGTGCCAGCAGCTTTCCCGGGGAGGGGGGTTTCATCCGGGAGCTGTTTTTT
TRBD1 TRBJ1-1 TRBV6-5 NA CASSYRGEAFF TGTGCCAGCAGCTACAGGGGGGAAGCTTTCTTT
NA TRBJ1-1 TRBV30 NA CAWSNRAGTEAFF TGTGCCTGGAGTAATAGGGCGGGCACTGAAGCTTTCTTT
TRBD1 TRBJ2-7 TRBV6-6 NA CASRIDRADYEQYF TGTGCCAGCAGAATAGACAGGGCTGACTACGAGCAGTACTTC
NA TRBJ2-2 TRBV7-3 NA CASSFSRGNTGELFF TGTGCCAGCAGCTTTTCAAGGGGTAACACCGGGGAGCTGTTTTTT
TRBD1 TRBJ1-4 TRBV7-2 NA CASSPSPGTGRDEKLFF TGTGCCAGCAGCCCCAGTCCCGGGACAGGGAGGGATGAAAAACTGTTTTTT
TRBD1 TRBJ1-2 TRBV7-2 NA CASSSLQGDYGYTF TGTGCCAGCAGCTCCCTTCAGGGGGACTATGGCTACACCTTC
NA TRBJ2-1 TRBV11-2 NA CASIPGTSYNEQFF TGTGCCAGCATCCCCGGGACTTCCTACAATGAGCAGTTCTTC
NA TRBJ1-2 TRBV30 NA CAWSRGQSPNYGYTF TGTGCCTGGAGTCGAGGACAGTCCCCAAACTATGGCTACACCTTC
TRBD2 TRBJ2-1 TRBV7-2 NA CASSLSLAGVLNEQFF TGTGCCAGCAGCTTGTCACTAGCGGGGGTTCTAAATGAGCAGTTCTTC
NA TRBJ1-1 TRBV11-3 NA CASSLFQGTNTEAFF TGTGCCAGCAGCTTATTTCAGGGTACGAACACTGAAGCTTTCTTT
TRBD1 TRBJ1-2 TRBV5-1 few CASSFSGTGGDIAF TGCGCCAGCAGCTTTTCCGGGACAGGGGGCGATATCGCCTTC
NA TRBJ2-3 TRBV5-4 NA CASSPRGLGETDTQYF TGTGCCAGCAGCCCGCGAGGGCTAGGAGAAACAGATACGCAGTATTTT
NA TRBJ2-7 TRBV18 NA CASSRPGGEQYF TGTGCCAGCTCACGACCCGGGGGCGAGCAGTACTTC
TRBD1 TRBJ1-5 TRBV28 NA CASSLYRGYSNQPQHF TGTGCCAGCAGTTTATACAGGGGGTATAGCAATCAGCCCCAGCATTTT
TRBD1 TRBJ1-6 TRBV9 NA CASSVAGGNSPLHF TGTGCCAGCAGCGTAGCAGGGGGGAATTCACCCCTCCACTTT
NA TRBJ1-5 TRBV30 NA CAWSRTQYSNQPQHF TGTGCCTGGAGTAGGACACAGTATAGCAATCAGCCCCAGCATTTT
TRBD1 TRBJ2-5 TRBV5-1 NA CASRDREMGVETQYF TGCGCCAGCAGGGACAGGGAGATGGGGGTAGAGACCCAGTACTTC
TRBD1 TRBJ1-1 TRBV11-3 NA CASSLGGQRNTEAFF TGTGCCAGCAGCTTAGGGGGACAGCGGAACACTGAAGCTTTCTTT
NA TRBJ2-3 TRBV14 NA CASSHGDTQYF TGTGCCAGCAGCCACGGGGATACGCAGTATTTT
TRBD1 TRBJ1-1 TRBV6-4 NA CASRLDRGAAEAFF TGTGCCAGCAGACTCGACAGGGGGGCTGCTGAAGCTTTCTTT
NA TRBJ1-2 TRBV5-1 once CASSSIEQGLHTF TGCGCCAGCAGCTCAATCGAGCAGGGTCTCCACACCTTC
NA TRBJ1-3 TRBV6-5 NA CASSYAGVSGNTIYF TGTGCCAGCAGTTACGCGGGAGTTTCTGGAAACACCATATATTTT
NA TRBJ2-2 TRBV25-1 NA CASSEGGPLGELFF TGTGCCAGCAGTGAGGGGGGACCGCTCGGGGAGCTGTTTTTT